The following is a T cell receptor beta chain sequence with its context. The antigen remains unidentified. For genomic DNA, unsorted samples relied on some 100 million PBMCs. V lost 3 bases, J lost 7 bases, and 15 bases lay in between. Germline-derived CDR1 and CDR2 are GTSNPN and SVGIG (reference sequence). This CDR3 has 13 amino acids. Authors' analysis steps: Filtering of immunoSEQ junctional sequences could not match full-length read filtering. Clones were read by immunoSEQ multiplex PCR, and TCRdb kept only the in-frame ones, dropping some. Clonal size and the V and J genes are those of that table, whereas D and trimming came from the DNA. The profile covers around 500,000 clones, with about 78% appearing a single time and about 11% taken by the ten largest. The sample belongs to a study of shared clonotypes between healthy human individuals. Regarding the study as a whole: Tissue TCR repertoires likely differ from these blood-only repertoires.

Sequenced: PBMCs. The rearrangement uses TRBV30 and TRBJ1-1, with D possibly being TRBD1 (5 bases). The sequence came from a woman aged 40 to 50 in good health. Some clones in this sample may be carry-over from other donors' samples. CDR3 DNA sequence: TGTGCCTGGAGAGGTCCGGGGGAAGGTGAAGCTTTCTTT. This gives the protein CAWRGPGEGEAFF. Drawing the rest from reference TRBV30 and TRBJ1-1, the complete variable domain is SQTIHQWPATLVQPVGSPLSLECTVEGTSNPNLYWYRQAAGRGLQLLFYSVGIGQISSEVPQNLSASRPQDRQFILSSKKLLLSDSGFYLCAWRGPGEGEAFFGQGTRLTVV.